This TCR beta chain emerged from a study of tumor-infiltrating lymphocytes in localized non-small cell lung cancer (dated by TCRdb to about 2021). Some background on the complete study: The cohort covered several histologies, both smokers and never-smokers, and patients whose samples were collected after neoadjuvant chemotherapy. Flow cytometry, multiplex immunofluorescence, RNA-seq, exome sequencing and proteomics were applied to the same patients as TCR sequencing, which was one of several integrated assays. Each patient provided resected tumor tissue plus uninvolved lung tissue from the same patient, with the uninvolved lung tissue described as non-adjacent to the tumor. The paired tumor versus uninvolved lung comparison of immunoSEQ T-cell fraction included approximately 55 patients. The overall ICON cohort was composed of over a hundred surgical patients with localized non-small cell lung cancer whose tumors were resected. Paper-wide results and their limitations: Assay coverage varied across patients depending on available tissue quantity, so only a subset of the cohort had TCR sequencing. Consistent with immunofluorescence CD3 counts, TCRbeta sequencing supported greater T cell infiltration in tumors than in uninvolved lung tissue. Because different assays used different pieces of the same tissue, technical variation could not be distinguished from intratumor heterogeneity. The TCR-derived T-cell fraction showed no difference between the flow cytometry-defined immunotypes IM1 (good prognosis) and IM2 (poor prognosis). Tumor T-cell fraction from TCR sequencing was not associated with recurrence-free survival (p = 0.61).

TCR sequencing with the immunoSEQ assay provided the T-cell fraction in tumor and uninvolved lung tissue. On the authors' methods: For survival analysis, patients were divided into high (upper tertile) and low (lower two tertiles) T-cell fraction groups, which were compared by log-rank test. A signed-rank test was used to test differences in T-cell fraction between paired tumor and uninvolved lung samples. Drawn from immuneACCESS, this table holds only the in-frame rearrangements with V and J called that TCRdb kept. Clones are partly lost; checked studies trace under half to an unresolved V gene and leave the rest unexplained. The DNA gave D and trimming, while V, J and clone size come from that table. The sample table shows about 15,000 clones, and 69% are seen once. The ten largest clones represent approximately 5.4% of the sample. This clone appeared a few times. Its target antigen remains unknown. Base quality data are lacking; no much larger clone is found one base away.

ICON enrollment began in early 2016, and the last patient was enrolled in late 2018. Fresh tumor and matched uninvolved tissue for in-depth immune analyses, including TCR sequencing, were collected from a subcohort of 76 patients. DNA isolated from bulk tissue, without cell sorting, was used for TCR sequencing. The germline V gene supplies CDR1 SGHTA and CDR2 FQGTGA. Compared with germline, V lacks 0 bases and J lacks 5 bases; bases without a gene match: 5. The CDR3 runs 15 amino acids, cysteine and phenylalanine included. Only CDR3 DNA is held: 45 bases, read in frame from base 1. The specimen sequenced was lung tumor tissue. This receptor was taken from a human donor with non-small cell lung cancer. The rearrangement joined TRBV7-3 to TRBJ2-3, and 7 junctional nucleotides match TRBD2. The base sequence is TGTGCCAGCAGCTTAACGGCGGGAGTAAAAGATACGCAGTATTTT. Its translation reads: CASSLTAGVKDTQYF.